Sequencing of this T cell receptor beta chain was carried out in a study of tissue T cells after allogeneic stem cell transplantation. Profiling relied on immunoSEQ multiplex PCR, and the TCRdb table lists in-frame clones only, not all of them. The sample gives around 5,000 clones, 45% of which show up once; roughly 15% is in the top ten. Germline V gives CDR1 SGHSN, CDR2 HYEKVE. V gave up 1 base and J gave up 1 base, with 10 bases separating them. The CDR3 contains 15 residues. About this clone itself: The genes and germline here are from mouse. With the read ending 1 residue before the CDR3 end, the germline J gene is used to fill in that end.

Specified time point: mouse harvest day 14 after allogeneic transplant. Mouse grafts combined 10^7 T-cell-depleted bone marrow cells with 10^6 splenic CD5+ T cells. B6 (H2b) cells into BALB/c (H2d) mice; tissues taken at day 7 or 14. The chain couples TRBV12-1 to TRBJ2-1, with D perhaps matching TRBD1 or TRBD2 (5 bases each). The TCR sequence derives from a female BALB/c mouse given C57BL/6 T cells with graft-versus-host disease after an allogeneic hematopoietic cell transplant. Sequencing input: gut tissue. CDR3 DNA (partial): TGTGCCAGCTCTCTGGGGGACGTAAACTATGCTGAGCAGTTC. Encoded protein: CASSLGDVNYAEQF. The whole CDR3 sequence is CASSLGDVNYAEQFF.